A selection of T cell receptor beta chains follows, all from one sample in a study of tumor-infiltrating lymphocytes in primary liver carcinoma. Each CDR3 protein is one row after TCRdb ran MiXCR on the multiplex PCR reads. The sample records 310,000 or so distinct CDR3 sequences, approximately 54% being singletons. The sample was peripheral blood. The receptor set was obtained from a young woman with primary liver carcinoma and hepatitis B virus infection. Each CDR3 is given with its conserved first and last residue. A D gene is named only where the DNA matches it firmly. Part of the rows lack a size; the others show once, few, many or a class for expanded clones.

NA TRBJ1-5 TRBV6-5 NA TGTGCCAGCAGTTTTAATGGAATGAATCAGCCCCAGCATTTT CASSFNGMNQPQHF
NA TRBJ2-3 TRBV18 NA TGTGCCAGCTCAAGAGGGAACGCAGATACGCAGTATTTT CASSRGNADTQYF
TRBD1 TRBJ2-2 TRBV14 NA TGTGCCAGCAGCCAAGACATGACAGGGGCCCGGGAGCTGTTTTTT CASSQDMTGARELFF
NA TRBJ2-3 TRBV13 NA TGTGCCAGCAGCTCTACCACCTGGAGAATGTTTGAGGGGTGGGAGGCAGATACGCAGTATTTT CASSSTTWRMFEGWEADTQYF
TRBD1 TRBJ2-7 TRBV4-1 NA TGCGCCAGCAGCCATCCGGGACAGGGGGCTTGGGAGCAGTACTTC CASSHPGQGAWEQYF
NA TRBJ2-7 TRBV10-3 NA TGTGCCATCAGTGACTCCTACGAGCAGTACTTC CAISDSYEQYF
TRBD2 TRBJ2-2 TRBV4-1 NA TGCGCCAGCTCCTTCGGGGGAAGCGGGAGTACCACCGGGGAGCTGTTTTTT CASSFGGSGSTTGELFF
TRBD1 TRBJ1-4 TRBV20-1 NA TGCAGTGCCATGGAATCGGGGACAGGGAGGGAAAAACTGTTTTTT CSAMESGTGREKLFF
TRBD2 TRBJ2-5 TRBV15 NA TGTGCCACCAGCAGAGATCCCAGGAGCGGGAGTCTAGAGACCCAGTACTTC CATSRDPRSGSLETQYF
TRBD2 TRBJ2-3 TRBV6-2/TRBV6-3 many TGTGCCAGCAGGAGAGCGGGAAGCACAGATACGCAGTATTTT CASRRAGSTDTQYF
NA TRBJ1-6 TRBV28 NA TGTGCCTCCGGTAGGGCTACTTCACCCCTCCACTTT CASGRATSPLHF
NA TRBJ2-2 TRBV30 NA TGTGCCTGGAATACCACTGGGGTAAGGGAGCTGTTTTTT CAWNTTGVRELFF
NA TRBJ2-2 TRBV11-2 many TGTGCCAGCAGCTTCATGGGAGCCCTCACCGGGGAGCTGTTTTTT CASSFMGALTGELFF
NA TRBJ1-2 TRBV30 NA TGTGCCTGGAGAAGTTGGGGGTTTCCTGGCTACACCTTC CAWRSWGFPGYTF
NA TRBJ2-1 TRBV29-1 many NA CSVWASGSRLSLFF
NA TRBJ2-2 TRBV28 NA TGTGCCAGCAGTTTTGAAGGGGAGCTGTTTTTT CASSFEGELFF
TRBD1 TRBJ1-4 TRBV12-3/TRBV12-4 NA TGTGCCAGCAGCAGGGACAGGGTACACGGTAATGAAAAACTGTTTTTT CASSRDRVHGNEKLFF
NA TRBJ1-5 TRBV6-5 many TGTGCCAGCAGCCGCCGCCGGGACGGAAATCAGCCCCAGCATTTT CASSRRRDGNQPQHF
TRBD2 TRBJ2-1 TRBV30 few TGTGCCTGGATGTTCGGACTAGGGGTGGAACAGTTCTTC CAWMFGLGVEQFF
NA TRBJ1-6 TRBV6-2/TRBV6-3 NA TGTGCCAGCAGCCGCTACCCCCCCGATGCTTCACCCCTCCACTTT CASSRYPPDASPLHF
NA TRBJ2-7 TRBV28 few TGTGCCTCCGCAGGATCCTACGAGCAGTACTTC CASAGSYEQYF
TRBD2 TRBJ2-5 TRBV6-1 NA TGTGCCAGCAGTGGGGATAGCGGGAGGGGAGAGACCCAGTACTTC CASSGDSGRGETQYF
TRBD2 TRBJ2-1 TRBV29-1 few TGCAGCATTCCCCGGGGGGAAGCCTACAATGAGCAGTTCTTC CSIPRGEAYNEQFF
NA TRBJ2-1 TRBV12-3/TRBV12-4 NA TGTGCCAGCAGCCTGTCCTGGGCTAACGGACTTGAGCAGTTCTTC CASSLSWANGLEQFF
NA TRBJ2-1 TRBV12-3/TRBV12-4 NA TGTGCCAGCAGTTTTCTAGGGCTAGCCCGCACTTCACGCTCCTACAATGAGCAGTTCTTC CASSFLGLARTSRSYNEQFF
NA TRBJ2-2 TRBV4-1 few TGCGCCAGCAGCCATCCCCAAAAGAAGGCGACGAGGGGCACCGGGGAGCTGTTTTTT CASSHPQKKATRGTGELFF
NA TRBJ1-2 TRBV12-3/TRBV12-4 few TGTGCCAGCAAGGGGGGGCCCTATGGCTACACCTTC CASKGGPYGYTF
NA TRBJ2-3 TRBV12-3/TRBV12-4 NA TGTGTCAGCAGCCGACTAGCAGATACGCAGTATTTT CVSSRLADTQYF
NA TRBJ1-1 TRBV12-3/TRBV12-4 NA TGTGCCGGCAGTTTCGGGTGGACCAACCCTGAAGCTTTCTTT CAGSFGWTNPEAFF
NA TRBJ1-1 TRBV6-5 few TGTGCCAGCAACGTCGGGCAGAACACTGAAGCTTTCTTT CASNVGQNTEAFF
NA TRBJ1-1 TRBV5-1 NA TGCGCCAGCAGCTTGGGCGGAGGCTCGAACACTGAAGTTTTCTTT CASSLGGGSNTEVFF
NA TRBJ2-1 TRBV14 few TGTGCCAGCAGCCAAGTAAGGTACAATGAGCAGTTCTTC CASSQVRYNEQFF
NA TRBJ1-3 TRBV4-1 NA TGCGCCAGCAGCCACGCGGGTTCTGGAAACACCATATATTTT CASSHAGSGNTIYF
TRBD2 TRBJ2-3 TRBV4-1 NA TGCGCCAGCAGCCAACCCGCGGGGGGGGGGCCTCCAGATACGCAGTATTTT CASSQPAGGGPPDTQYF
NA TRBJ1-4 TRBV5-1 NA TGCGCCAGCAGCCCGGACAGAGATGAAAAACTGTTTTTT CASSPDRDEKLFF
NA TRBJ2-7 TRBV11-2 NA TGTGCCAGCAGCTCCCTTCTCTATCAGTGCTTC CASSSLLYQCF
TRBD2 TRBJ2-5 TRBV5-1 NA TGCGCCAGCAACTCCGTAGCGGGAGTAGAGACCCAGTACTTC CASNSVAGVETQYF
NA TRBJ2-7 TRBV6-1 many TGTGCCAGCAGTGAAGTAGGACAAACCCTCTACTACGAGCAGTACTTC CASSEVGQTLYYEQYF
NA TRBJ1-4 TRBV14 NA TGTGCCAGCAGCCAAGATCTGGAGGCTCGGGAAAAACTGTTTTTT CASSQDLEAREKLFF
NA TRBJ1-6 TRBV4-2 many TGTGCCAGCAGCCAGCCTAGGGGCAGGGATTCACCCCTCCACTTT CASSQPRGRDSPLHF
NA TRBJ2-3 TRBV29-1 many TGCAGCGCTTCGACAGAAACAGATACGCAGTATTTT CSASTETDTQYF
NA TRBJ1-6 TRBV12-3/TRBV12-4 many TGTGCCAGCAGTTTAAAGACGGCTGCCTATTCACCCCTCCACTTT CASSLKTAAYSPLHF
NA TRBJ2-7 TRBV28 NA TGTGCCAGCAACCTAGGGGACTCGCCCTACGAGCAGTACTTC CASNLGDSPYEQYF
NA TRBJ2-2 TRBV5-6 few TGTGCCAGCAGCTATGACACTGGGGGCACCGGGGAGCTGTTTTTT CASSYDTGGTGELFF
NA TRBJ2-2 TRBV4-2 NA TGTGCCAGCAGCAAGGGGGGGTACGGCGGGGAGCTGTTTTTT CASSKGGYGGELFF
TRBD2 TRBJ2-7 TRBV7-9 NA TGTGCCAGCAGCTTGCTAGCGGCGTCCTACGAGCAGTACTTC CASSLLAASYEQYF
NA TRBJ2-1 TRBV11-1 many TGTGCCAGCAGCTTATACAGGAACAATGAGCAGTTCTTC CASSLYRNNEQFF
NA TRBJ1-2 TRBV28 NA TGTGCCAGCACCGGGGGATTTTATGGCTACACCTTC CASTGGFYGYTF
NA TRBJ2-1 TRBV6-5 many TGTGCCAGCAGTTACACCTTTAGGGGGAGGGGCGATGAGCAGTTCTTC CASSYTFRGRGDEQFF
NA TRBJ2-3 TRBV7-8 NA TGTGCCAGCAGCTTCGGCTTCTCTAGCATAGATACGCAGTATTTT CASSFGFSSIDTQYF
NA TRBJ2-7 TRBV5-6 NA TGTGCCAGCAGCCCTCCCGGGACACCTCACCAGTACTTC CASSPPGTPHQYF
TRBD1 TRBJ1-5 TRBV6-2/TRBV6-3 NA TGTGCCAGCAGACTGGGACAGCCGGGGAATCAGCCCCAGCATTTT CASRLGQPGNQPQHF
TRBD1 TRBJ1-6 TRBV30 few TGTGCCTGGAGTGTTCGGCCCGGACAGGCTTTCGGTTCACCCCTCCACTTT CAWSVRPGQAFGSPLHF
NA TRBJ1-6 TRBV6-2/TRBV6-3 NA TGTGCCAGCAGTCGGACAGAAGCCAATTCACCCCTCCACTTT CASSRTEANSPLHF
TRBD2 TRBJ2-1 TRBV6-2/TRBV6-3 NA TGTGCCGGCAGTTTCTGGGGGAGGGACAATGAGCAGTTCTTC CAGSFWGRDNEQFF
TRBD2 TRBJ2-7 TRBV29-1 many TGCAGCGGCCACAAGCGGGAGGGCGAGCAGTACTTC CSGHKREGEQYF
NA TRBJ2-7 TRBV29-1 many TGCAGCGTTGTTTTTCGCGGGTCCCACGAGCAGTACTTC CSVVFRGSHEQYF
NA TRBJ1-5 TRBV4-1 NA TGCGCCAGCAGACAAGAGGAGGGCAGAGGCCAGCCCCAGCATTTT CASRQEEGRGQPQHF